Here is one T cell receptor (beta chain) with its context. Alongside a J-beta primer mix, a sample-barcoded 5' primer served in a second PCR lasting about 6 to 11 cycles. From the 5' RACE reads, TCRdb called clonotypes with MiXCR, one entry per CDR3 protein. Here the sample spans some 1.5 million distinct CDR3 sequences, approximately 30% being singletons. The data were obtained in a study of blood T cells in healthy people across ages. The CDR3 runs 14 residues. J gave up 3 bases and V 2 bases, and 5 bases lay outside the gene matches. In germline, CDR1 is DFQATT, CDR2 SNEGSKA (reference sequence). The TCR was taken from a woman aged 30 to 39 in good health. The sample was blood. The chain recombines TRBV20-1 with TRBJ2-7; 9 bases map to TRBD2. The CDR3 bases are TGCAGTGCTAGACCGGGTAGCGGGAGCTACGAGCAGTACTTC. This codes for CSARPGSGSYEQYF.